This TCR beta chain stems from a study of CD8+CD57+ T cells in acquired aplastic anemia. In patients chosen for sequencing, flow cytometry had shown CD8+CD57+ cell expansion. CDR3 and TCR beta VDJ profiling relied on a genomic DNA template. MiXCR was run by TCRdb on the reads, yielding one entry per CDR3 protein. Of 270,000 or so distinct CDR3 sequences listed, 82% are singletons. Losses at the gene ends were 0 bases for V and 2 bases for J; bases not matched to a gene: 8. CDR3 length: 16 amino acids. Germline V gene data show CDR1 as SGHRS and CDR2 as YFSETQ. The chain has TRBV5-1 and TRBJ2-7, with 7 bases identical to TRBD2. The source material was sorted CD4+, CD8+, or CD8+CD57+ T cells (not recorded which) from PBMCs. This sequence was found in a human donor with aplastic anemia. The CDR3 region has the DNA TGCGCCAGCAGCTTGGCTTTGGGGGGGACCACCTACGAGCAGTACTTC. Translated, it gives CASSLALGGTTYEQYF.